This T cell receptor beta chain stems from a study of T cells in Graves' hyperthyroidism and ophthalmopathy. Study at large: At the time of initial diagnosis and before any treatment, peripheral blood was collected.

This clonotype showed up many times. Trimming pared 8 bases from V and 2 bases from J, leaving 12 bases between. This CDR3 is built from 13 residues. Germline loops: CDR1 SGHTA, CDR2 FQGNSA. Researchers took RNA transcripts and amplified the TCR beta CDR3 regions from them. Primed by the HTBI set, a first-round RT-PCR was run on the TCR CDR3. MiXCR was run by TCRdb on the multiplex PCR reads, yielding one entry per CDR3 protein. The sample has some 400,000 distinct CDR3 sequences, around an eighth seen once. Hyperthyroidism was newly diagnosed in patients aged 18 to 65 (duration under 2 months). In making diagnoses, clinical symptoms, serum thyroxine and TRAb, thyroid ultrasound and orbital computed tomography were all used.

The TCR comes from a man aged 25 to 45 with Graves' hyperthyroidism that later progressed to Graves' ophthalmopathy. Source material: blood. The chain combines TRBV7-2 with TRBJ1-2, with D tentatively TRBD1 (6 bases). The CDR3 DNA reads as TGTGCCAGCCAGGAGGGACACAACTATGGCTACACCTTC. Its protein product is CASQEGHNYGYTF.